This entry lists 22 T cell receptor beta chains sequenced from one sample in a study of blood T cells in healthy people across ages (dated by TCRdb to about 2015). Library prep was done by 5' RACE. Sequencing was carried out with an Illumina HiSeq 2500. The second PCR ran for roughly 6 to 11 cycles and used a J-beta primer mix along with a sample-barcoded 5' primer. TCRdb reprocessed the public reads (quality trimming at Q25 with fastp, clone calling with MiXCR) and kept in-frame beta chains. Every CDR3 protein is listed once, alongside the most common genes and DNA of its rows. The sample has 650,000 to 950,000 distinct CDR3 sequences on record, under 45% of them singletons. Of the sample, roughly 19% is held by the ten largest clones. The specimen was blood. These receptors were taken from a man aged 55 to 70 in good health.

On this clonotype: A much larger clone lies one base from this, so it may be a read error. The chain links TRBV7-2 to TRBJ2-7; TRBD2 matches 10 bases. Germline CDR1 and CDR2: SGHTA and FQGNSA. The length of the CDR3 is 14 residues. V shed 6 bases and J 7 bases; nucleotides not matched to a gene: 9. The DNA of the CDR3 is TGTACCAGCAGTAGGGCTAGCGGGGGCCGGGAGCAGTACTTC. Residues: CTSSRASGGREQYF.

There are a few counts of this clonotype. The V gene is TRBV5-1, the J gene TRBJ2-5; weak D call: TRBD1 (6 bases). From germline, CDR1 is SGHRS and CDR2 YFSETQ. The V end was cut by 1 base, the J end by 1 base, with 14 bases between. CDR3 length: 16 residues. The CDR3 DNA reads as TGCGCCAGCAGCTTGATTCTCGCCAGGGGCCAAGAGACCCAGTACTTC. As protein: CASSLILARGQETQYF.

The V and J genes are TRBV3-1 and TRBJ2-4; TRBD1 is a possible D gene (6 bases). CDR1 is LGHDT and CDR2 is YNNKEL in the germline V gene (reference sequence). Trimming pared 3 bases from V and 0 bases from J, leaving 15 bases between. The CDR3 contains 17 residues. The CDR3 region is CASSQSGVSLAKNIQYF. The DNA for the CDR3 is TGTGCCAGCAGCCAGTCAGGGGTATCCCTAGCCAAAAACATTCAGTACTTC.

The chain is built from TRBV3-1 and TRBJ1-4, with no clear D. The CDR3 has 14 amino acids. Trimming stripped 1 base from V and 10 bases from J, with 13 bases between. CDR1 LGHDT and CDR2 YNNKEL come from the germline V gene (reference sequence). The CDR3 sequence is CASSQVPRVGKLFF. The CDR3 DNA follows: TGTGCCAGCAGCCAAGTACCCCGAGTTGGAAAACTGTTTTTT.

This clonotype has a handful of counts. The chain is built from TRBV10-3 and TRBJ2-7, with D unresolved. The CDR3 consists of 15 residues. Trimming removed 2 bases from V and 0 bases from J, with 11 bases in between. Germline-derived CDR1 and CDR2 are ENHRY and SYGVKD. CDR3 residues: CAISEGIPSSYEQYF. In nucleotides, the CDR3 is TGTGCCATCAGTGAGGGGATCCCAAGCTCCTACGAGCAGTACTTC.

The rearrangement uses TRBV6-1 and TRBJ2-1; 10 nucleotides line up with TRBD1. After removal of 1 base from V and 7 bases from J, the junction contained 4 bases not matched to a gene. This CDR3 comprises 15 residues. The V gene's germline CDR1 is MNHNS and CDR2 SASEGT. The CDR3 sequence: CASSEGDRGRNEQFF. CDR3 nucleotides: TGTGCCAGCAGTGAAGGGGACAGGGGTCGAAATGAGCAGTTCTTC.

This clonotype was picked up a small number of times. The chain employs TRBV6-1 and TRBJ2-7, with a tentative D call TRBD1 (6 bases). The CDR3 is made up of 13 amino acids. V lost 5 bases, J lost 6 bases, and 14 bases lay in between. Germline V CDR1 and CDR2: MNHNS, SASEGT. The CDR3 DNA follows: TGTGCCAGCAGTAAAACGGACAGTTTCGAGCAGTACTTC. This translates into CASSKTDSFEQYF.

This rearrangement joins TRBV6-2 or TRBV6-3 to TRBJ1-1; D is unclear. V was trimmed by 7 bases and J by 9 bases, leaving 21 bases between them. CDR1 is MNHEY, CDR2 SVGEGT, per germline. The CDR3 consists of 14 residues. This CDR3 reads CASTIQDASGKAFF. CDR3 bases: TGTGCCAGCACCATCCAGGACGCGAGCGGCAAAGCTTTCTTT.

This clonotype came up a few times. The V call is TRBV6-5, the J call TRBJ2-3; D might be TRBD2 (5 bases). The V end was cut by 6 bases, the J end by 2 bases, with 12 bases between. Germline CDR1 MNHEY, CDR2 SVGAGI. The CDR3 totals 14 residues. The CDR3 loop reads CASRSGITTDTQYF. CDR3 nucleotide sequence: TGTGCCAGCAGGTCGGGAATAACCACAGATACGCAGTATTTT.

V gene TRBV11-2 combines with J gene TRBJ2-7, with 10 bases identical to TRBD1. After removal of 3 bases from V and 2 bases from J, the junction contained 4 bases not matched to a gene. Germline V gene sequence: CDR1 SGHAT, CDR2 FQNNGV. This CDR3 has 15 amino acids. The CDR3 coding sequence is TGTGCCAGCAGCTTCTTAGACAGGGGGCCCTACGAGCAGTACTTC. Translation gives CASSFLDRGPYEQYF.

The rearrangement links TRBV27 to TRBJ1-6, with 9 bases matching TRBD1. V lost 5 bases to trimming and J lost 0 bases; unmatched junction nucleotides: 11. The CDR3 totals 19 residues. Per the germline V gene, CDR1 is MNHEY and CDR2 is SMNVEV (reference sequence). Here the CDR3 DNA reads TGTGCCAGCAGTCCGGGACAGGGATGGGGCAGCTCCTATAATTCACCCCTCCACTTT. It yields the protein CASSPGQGWGSSYNSPLHF.

There are a few counts of this clonotype. The V and J genes are TRBV6-6 and TRBJ1-1; D is perhaps TRBD1 (5 bases). This CDR3 region has 14 residues. CDR1 is MNHNY, CDR2 SVGAGI, per germline (reference sequence). The V gene lost 2 bases and the J gene lost 1 base, with 8 bases spanning the gap. The CDR3 bases are TGTGCCAGCAGTTACCAGGGCCCGAACACTGAAGCTTTCTTT. It translates to CASSYQGPNTEAFF.

The chain carries TRBV7-2 and TRBJ2-7; D is possibly TRBD1 (5 bases). V lost 4 bases to trimming and J lost 3 bases, with 10 bases between them. The CDR3 contains 13 residues. Germline CDR1 is SGHTA and CDR2 is FQGNSA. The chain's CDR3 is CASSSPDSYEQYF. In DNA form, the CDR3 reads TGTGCCAGCAGCTCACCAGACAGCTACGAGCAGTACTTC.

Comments on this clonotype: Germline is not matched at one junction end, which may reflect a read error. The rearrangement links TRBV7-2 to TRBJ2-3, with D perhaps TRBD1 (5 bases). Looked up from germline, CDR1 is SGHTA and CDR2 is FQGNSA. There are 14 residues in the CDR3. The CDR3 region is CASSFRQSTDTRYF. The DNA of the CDR3 is TGTGCCAGCAGCTTCAGACAGAGCACAGATACGCGGTATTTT.

The rearrangement uses TRBV24-1 and TRBJ1-1; no firm D call. Deletions cut 5 bases from V and 1 base from J, with 7 bases between. This CDR3 is 13 amino acids long. CDR1 is KGHDR and CDR2 is SFDVKD in the germline V gene. The CDR3 nucleotides read TGTGCCACCAGTGCAGGATCGAACACTGAAGCTTTCTTT. Its protein is CATSAGSNTEAFF.

About this clonotype: A much larger clone sits a single nucleotide away, making a read error possible. The V gene is TRBV27, the J gene TRBJ2-7, with a tentative D call TRBD1 (6 bases). Germline V gene lookup returns CDR1 MNHEY and CDR2 SMNVEV (reference sequence). The CDR3 sequence is 14 residues long. This chain's CDR3 is CTSRPDRRSYEQYF. DNA for the CDR3: TGTACCAGCAGACCGGACAGAAGATCCTACGAGCAGTACTTC.

This chain joins TRBV7-3 and TRBJ2-3; 10 bases are shared with TRBD2. Germline V gene sequence: CDR1 SGHTA, CDR2 FQGTGA. V lost 3 bases and J lost 2; bases outside the gene matches: 5. The CDR3 totals 16 residues. The chain's CDR3 is CASSFFSGGYTDTQYF. CDR3 nucleotides: TGTGCCAGCAGCTTTTTTAGCGGGGGGTACACAGATACGCAGTATTTT.

A few counts support this clonotype. The rearrangement uses TRBV11-2 and TRBJ2-1; 9 bases match TRBD2. J lost 8 bases, V lost 2 bases, and 13 bases had no gene match. CDR3 length: 17 amino acids. Germline CDR1 reads SGHAT; CDR2 reads FQNNGV. The CDR3 bases are TGTGCCAGCAGCTTAACCCCTCCGGGACTAGCATTCGATGAGCAGTTCTTC. Its protein product is CASSLTPPGLAFDEQFF. Looking up the rest from reference TRBV11-2 and TRBJ2-1 gives the full variable domain: EAGVAQSPRYKIIEKRQSVAFWCNPISGHATLYWYQQILGQGPKLLIQFQNNGVVDDSQLPKDRFSAERLKGVDSTLKIQPAKLEDSAVYLCASSLTPPGLAFDEQFFGPGTRLTVL.

This clonotype was seen once. The chain links TRBV7-6 to TRBJ2-3; D unclear. Germline CDR1 and CDR2: SGHVS and FNYEAQ. V lost 0 bases to trimming and J lost 6 bases, with 10 bases between them. The CDR3 sequence is 14 residues long. The CDR3 DNA reads TGTGCCAGCAGCTTAGCAGGGAAAGGGGATACGCAGTATTTT. It is translated as CASSLAGKGDTQYF.

V is TRBV6-1 and J is TRBJ2-7; 7 nucleotides align to TRBD1. Gene TRBJ2-5 matches the end of the DNA better, so the J call may be wrong. The CDR3 runs 15 residues. Germline V gene data show CDR1 as MNHNS and CDR2 as SASEGT. In nucleotides, the CDR3 is TGTGCCAGCAGTGATCCTATCAGGGGGAAAGAGACCCAGTACTTC. Protein product: CASSDPIRGKETQYF.

This chain joins TRBV12-3 or TRBV12-4 and TRBJ1-5; 7 bases agree with TRBD1. The CDR3 spans 13 residues. V lost 5 bases and J lost 8; bases outside the gene matches: 6. CDR3: CASSIRTGEPQHF. For the CDR3, the DNA is TGTGCCAGCAGTATTCGAACAGGGGAGCCCCAGCATTTT.

This chain joins TRBV4-3 and TRBJ2-3; TRBD2 aligns across 13 bases. This CDR3 spans 18 amino acids. Germline values: CDR1 LGHNA, CDR2 YSLEER. V dropped 0 bases and J dropped 2; count of bases not matched to a gene: 5. CDR3 nucleotide sequence: TGCGCCAGCAGCCAAGAGCCGACTAGCGGGGGGTACACAGATACGCAGTATTTT. Residues: CASSQEPTSGGYTDTQYF.